The TCR beta chain under discussion was sequenced for a study of T cells after yellow fever vaccination. TCRdb used MiXCR to reprocess the 5' RACE reads, holding one entry per CDR3 protein. The profile shows some 560,000 distinct CDR3 sequences, 15% to 20% of them singletons. This clonotype appeared a few times. Sequenced here: PBMCs, sampled 15 days after the yellow fever booster vaccination. The TCR comes from a man aged 25 to 40 who received the YFV17D yellow fever vaccine.

The CDR3 nucleotides read TGTGCCAGCAGCCGACTGAGAGAGGAAAACAATGAGCAGTTCTTC. It translates to CASSRLREENNEQFF. This chain connects TRBV14 to TRBJ2-1; D is uncertain. CDR1 SGHDN and CDR2 FVKESK come from the germline V gene. The CDR3 length is 15 residues. Trimming pared 4 bases from V and 5 bases from J, leaving 15 bases between.